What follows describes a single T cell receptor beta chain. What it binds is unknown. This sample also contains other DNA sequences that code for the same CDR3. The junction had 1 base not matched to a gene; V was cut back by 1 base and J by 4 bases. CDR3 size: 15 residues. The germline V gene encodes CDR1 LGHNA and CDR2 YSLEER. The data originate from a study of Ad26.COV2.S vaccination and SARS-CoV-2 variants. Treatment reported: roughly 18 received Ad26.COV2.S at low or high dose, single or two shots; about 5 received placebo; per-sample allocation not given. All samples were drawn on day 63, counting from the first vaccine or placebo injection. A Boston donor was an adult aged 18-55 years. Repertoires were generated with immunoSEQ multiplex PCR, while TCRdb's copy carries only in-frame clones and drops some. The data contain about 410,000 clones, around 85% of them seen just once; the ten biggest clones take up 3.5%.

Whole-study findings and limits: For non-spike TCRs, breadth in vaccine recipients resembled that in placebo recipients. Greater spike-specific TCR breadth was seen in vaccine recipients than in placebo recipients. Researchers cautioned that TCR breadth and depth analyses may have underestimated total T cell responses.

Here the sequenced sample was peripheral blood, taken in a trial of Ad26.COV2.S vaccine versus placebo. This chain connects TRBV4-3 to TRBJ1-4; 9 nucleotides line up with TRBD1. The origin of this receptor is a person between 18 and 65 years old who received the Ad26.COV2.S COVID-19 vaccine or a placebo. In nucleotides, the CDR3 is TGCGCCAGCAGCCAAGGGACAGGGGTTAATGAAAAACTGTTTTTT. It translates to CASSQGTGVNEKLFF.